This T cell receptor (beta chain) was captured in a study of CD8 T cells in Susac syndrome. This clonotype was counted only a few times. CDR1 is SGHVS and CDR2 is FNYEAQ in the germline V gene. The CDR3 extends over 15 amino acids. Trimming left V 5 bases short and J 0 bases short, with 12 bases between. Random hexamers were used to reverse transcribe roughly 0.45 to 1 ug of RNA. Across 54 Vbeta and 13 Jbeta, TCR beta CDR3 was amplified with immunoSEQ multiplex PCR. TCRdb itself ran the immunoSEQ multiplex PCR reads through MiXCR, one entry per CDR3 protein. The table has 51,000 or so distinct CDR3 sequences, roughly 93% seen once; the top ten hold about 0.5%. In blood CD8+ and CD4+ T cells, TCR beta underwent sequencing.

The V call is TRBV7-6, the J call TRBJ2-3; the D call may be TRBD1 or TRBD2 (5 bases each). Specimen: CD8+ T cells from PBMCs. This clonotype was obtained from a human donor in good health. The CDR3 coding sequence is TGTGCCAGCAGCCCGGGGCCGGGTAGCACAGATACGCAGTATTTT. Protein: CASSPGPGSTDTQYF.